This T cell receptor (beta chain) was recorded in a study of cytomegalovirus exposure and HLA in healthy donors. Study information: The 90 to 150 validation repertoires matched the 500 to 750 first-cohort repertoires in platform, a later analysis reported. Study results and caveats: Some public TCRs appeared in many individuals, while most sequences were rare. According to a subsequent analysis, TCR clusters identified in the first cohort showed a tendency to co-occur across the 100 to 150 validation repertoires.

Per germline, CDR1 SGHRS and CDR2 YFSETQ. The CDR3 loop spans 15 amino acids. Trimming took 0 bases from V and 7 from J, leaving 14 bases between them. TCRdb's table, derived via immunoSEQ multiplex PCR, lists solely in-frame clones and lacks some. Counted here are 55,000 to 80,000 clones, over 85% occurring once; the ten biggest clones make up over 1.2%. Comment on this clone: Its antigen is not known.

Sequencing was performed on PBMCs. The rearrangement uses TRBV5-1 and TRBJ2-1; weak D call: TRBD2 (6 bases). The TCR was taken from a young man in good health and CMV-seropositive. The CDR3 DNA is TGCGCCAGCAGCTTGGAAGGGGCGGGAAGGAATGAGCAGTTCTTC. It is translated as CASSLEGAGRNEQFF.